This T cell receptor beta chain was found in a study of CXCR3-negative and CXCR3-positive naive CD8 T cells. On the study more broadly: Roughly 1.5 +/- 0.3 million TRB reads came from each library, giving around 140 million in total.

A note on this clonotype: Its antigen is currently unknown.

CDR1 SEHNR and CDR2 FQNEAQ come from the germline V gene (reference sequence). The CDR3 sequence is 14 residues long. With UMI labels, 5' RACE was used to prepare the TRB cDNA libraries. TCRdb processed the 5' RACE reads again and assigns one entry to each CDR3 protein, with no DNA. Its listing shows 140,000 to 150,000 distinct CDR3 sequences. Findings of the study overall: Naive cells that were CXCR3-positive had more hydrophobic TRB CDR3s (compared with CXCR3-negative naive cells).

The sequenced sample consisted of naive CXCR3+ CD8+ T cells from blood. Subset described: CD45RO-CCR7+CD27+CD95- naive CD8+ T cells expressing CXCR3 (TNR3+). This chain joins TRBV7-9 and TRBJ2-7. The sequence derives from a human donor in good health. Some clones in this sample may be carry-over from other donors' samples. The CDR3 region is CASSFEDLTYEQYF.